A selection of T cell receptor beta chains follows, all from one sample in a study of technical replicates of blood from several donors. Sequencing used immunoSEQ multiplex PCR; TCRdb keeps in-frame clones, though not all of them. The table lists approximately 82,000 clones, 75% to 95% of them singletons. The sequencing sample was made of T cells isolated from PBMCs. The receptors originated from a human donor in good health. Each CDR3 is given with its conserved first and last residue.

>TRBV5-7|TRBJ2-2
CASSLQGYIIRELFF
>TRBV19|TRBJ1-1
CASSTPGTGNTEAFF
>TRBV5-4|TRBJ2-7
CASSTSRYEQYF
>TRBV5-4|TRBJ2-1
CASSSPIWTSGIGSYNEQFF
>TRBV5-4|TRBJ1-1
CASSLGAPDSTEAFF
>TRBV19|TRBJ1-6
CASSIDRGQNSPLHF
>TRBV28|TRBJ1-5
CASRQPTGDDQPQHF
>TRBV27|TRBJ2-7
CASSSPGLALYEQYF
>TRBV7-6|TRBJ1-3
CASSGLSGTGEPSGGNTIYF
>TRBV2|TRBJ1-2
CAVRGGSDDYGYTF
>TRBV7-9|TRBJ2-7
CASSRQGPYYEQYF
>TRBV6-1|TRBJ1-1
CASRELSTEAFF
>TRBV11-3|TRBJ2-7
CASSLEGTAYEQYF
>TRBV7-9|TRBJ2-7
CASGPHPWRGTIYEQYF
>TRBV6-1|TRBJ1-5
CASSDIQGSQPQHF
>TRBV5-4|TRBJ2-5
CASSRPGQVETQYF
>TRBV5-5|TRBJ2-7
CASSHRDRSYEQYF
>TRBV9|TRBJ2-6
CASSPPGQGSGANVLTF
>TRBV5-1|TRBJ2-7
CASSLAGRSEQYF
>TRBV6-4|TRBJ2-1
CASSDSASGGSDEQFF
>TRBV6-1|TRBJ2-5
CASSPIREETQYF
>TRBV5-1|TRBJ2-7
CASSLGGSRGYEQYF
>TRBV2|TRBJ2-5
CASREGTGGGETQYF
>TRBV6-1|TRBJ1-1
CASRATVNTEAFF
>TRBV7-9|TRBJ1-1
CASSLGGVEAFF
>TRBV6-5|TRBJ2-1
CASSPRLAWEQFF
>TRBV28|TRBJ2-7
CASRLTPGQVEQYF
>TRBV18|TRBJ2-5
CASSPILEGETQYF